This entry lists 22 T cell receptor beta chains sequenced from one sample in a study of shared clonotypes between healthy human individuals. Data came from immunoSEQ multiplex PCR; TCRdb stores just in-frame clones and leaves some out. The data contain fewer than 550,000 clones, about 75% of them seen just once; the ten biggest clones take up around 13%. Specimen: PBMCs. The receptors come from a woman aged 40 to 55 in good health. Some clones in this sample may be carry-over from other donors' samples.

The genes are TRBV19 and TRBJ2-7; D perhaps matches TRBD2 (6 bases). This CDR3 is built from 15 residues. CDR1 LNHDA and CDR2 SQIVND come from the germline V gene (reference sequence). The germline V and J ends were trimmed by 4 bases and 3 bases, with 16 bases remaining between them. CDR3: CASSTQGGARYEQYF. The CDR3 coding sequence is TGTGCCAGTAGTACTCAAGGCGGGGCGCGCTACGAGCAGTACTTC.

The chain carries TRBV6-5 and TRBJ2-7; TRBD2 matches 16 bases. Germline-derived CDR1 and CDR2 are MNHEY and SVGAGI. This CDR3 is 16 amino acids long. Germline trimming cut 4 bases from V and 4 bases from J; bases unmatched to any gene: 4. CDR3 coding DNA: TGTGCCAGCAGTTTCACGGGACTAGCGGGAGGGTACGAGCAGTACTTC. It encodes CASSFTGLAGGYEQYF.

Remarks on this clone: This same CDR3 is encoded by further DNA sequences in the sample. The chain employs TRBV2 and TRBJ2-2; D not certain. Per the germline V gene, CDR1 is SNHLY and CDR2 is FYNNEI. Trimming cost V 4 bases and J 2 bases, with 5 bases left between them. The CDR3 is 13 amino acids. CDR3 in amino acids: CASSAVNTGELFF. CDR3 DNA: TGTGCCAGCAGTGCGGTCAACACCGGGGAGCTGTTTTTT.

The chain employs TRBV7-2 and TRBJ2-7, with D hard to call. Germline V gives CDR1 SGHTA, CDR2 FQGNSA. The ends were cut back, 3 bases at V and 6 bases at J, with 12 bases in the middle. The CDR3 runs to 13 residues. The CDR3 DNA reads as TGTGCCAGCAGCTTTGGCCAGGAGACCGAGCAGTACTTC. Translation: CASSFGQETEQYF.

Details on this clone: In the same sample, other DNA sequences code for this CDR3. The chain uses TRBV7-2 and TRBJ2-3, with unresolved D. Germline lookup yields CDR1 SGHTA and CDR2 FQGNSA. The CDR3 loop spans 12 amino acids. V was cut by 5 bases and J by 6 bases, with 9 bases left in between. This CDR3 reads CASSPSRDTQYF. The CDR3 region has the DNA TGTGCCAGCAGCCCATCACGGGATACGCAGTATTTT. Supplemented by reference TRBV7-2 and TRBJ2-3, the full variable domain reads GAGVSQSPSNKVTEKGKDVELRCDPISGHTALYWYRQSLGQGLEFLIYFQGNSAPDKSGLPSDRFSAERTGGSVSTLTIQRTQQEDSAVYLCASSPSRDTQYFGPGTRLTVL.

V and J are TRBV27 and TRBJ2-5, with a weak D call TRBD2 (5 bases). Trimming took 3 bases from V and 2 from J, leaving 10 bases between them. Germline-derived CDR1 and CDR2 are MNHEY and SMNVEV (reference sequence). The CDR3 is 14 amino acids. CDR3 in amino acids: CASSFGRRQETQYF. CDR3 nucleotide sequence: TGTGCCAGCAGTTTCGGCAGGAGGCAAGAGACCCAGTACTTC.

This clone showed up just a few times. CDR3 DNA sequence: TGTGCCAGCAGCCCCCGATCGGTTGGGTGGGGCACCGGGGAGCTGTTTTTT. Residues: CASSPRSVGWGTGELFF. The gene calls are TRBV5-4 and TRBJ2-2; D is undetermined. Deletions cut 4 bases from V and 4 bases from J, with 20 bases between. Per the germline V gene, CDR1 is SGHNT and CDR2 is YYREEE (reference sequence). This CDR3 spans 17 amino acids.

The J gene is TRBJ2-2, the V gene TRBV30; 9 nucleotides match TRBD1. CDR3 length: 13 residues. With V trimmed by 5 bases and J by 4 bases, 2 bases remained unmatched. Germline CDR1 reads GTSNPN; CDR2 reads SVGIG (reference sequence). DNA of the CDR3: TGTGCCTGGGACAGGGGGGGCACCGGGGAGCTGTTTTTT. Protein sequence: CAWDRGGTGELFF.

This clone was detected only a few times. The rearrangement uses TRBV5-1 and TRBJ2-1; 8 positions match TRBD2. The germline V gene encodes CDR1 SGHRS and CDR2 YFSETQ. The ends lost 3 bases at V and 1 base at J; junction bases unmatched: 6. The CDR3 contains 16 residues. In nucleotides, the CDR3 is TGCGCCAGCAGCTCACTAGCGGCCGGGTCCTACAATGAGCAGTTCTTC. Translating it yields CASSSLAAGSYNEQFF.

The chain joins TRBV5-4 to TRBJ2-1; no clear D gene. V dropped 0 bases and J dropped 5 bases, with 18 bases sitting between them. The germline V gene encodes CDR1 SGHNT and CDR2 YYREEE (reference sequence). CDR3 size: 17 residues. CDR3 sequence (DNA): TGTGCCAGCAGCTTGGCCCTCACGGTCCGATTTAACAATGAGCAGTTCTTC. It specifies CASSLALTVRFNNEQFF.

This clone has a handful of counts. The genes are TRBV28 and TRBJ1-1, with 7 bases identical to TRBD1. The length of the CDR3 is 13 residues. V trimming: 6 bases; J trimming: 3 bases; junction bases outside the gene matches: 4. Germline V CDR1 and CDR2: MDHEN, SYDVKM. The CDR3 is CASRSQGYTEAFF. CDR3 sequence (DNA): TGTGCCAGCAGATCACAGGGGTACACTGAAGCTTTCTTT.

The J gene is TRBJ2-7, the V gene TRBV18; D possibly matches TRBD1 or TRBD2 (5 bases each). The ends were cut back, 3 bases at V and 6 bases at J, with 15 bases in the middle. The CDR3 length is 14 residues. Germline CDR1 reads KGHSH; CDR2 reads LQKENI. The CDR3 nucleotides read TGTGCCAGCTCACCTAGTGGGGAAGGGACCGAGCAGTACTTC. Its protein is CASSPSGEGTEQYF.

The chain has TRBV18 and TRBJ2-2, with 10 bases fitting TRBD2. CDR3 size: 16 residues. With 5 bases clipped from V and 0 bases from J, the junction kept 3 bases outside the gene matches. The germline gives CDR1 KGHSH, CDR2 LQKENI. The CDR3 reads CASSTTSGTNTGELFF. CDR3 in DNA: TGTGCCAGCTCAACTACTAGCGGGACGAACACCGGGGAGCTGTTTTTT.

The table lists this clone with a few counts. V gene TRBV5-1 combines with J gene TRBJ2-7, with TRBD1 as a possible D gene (6 bases). The CDR3 sequence is 15 residues long. Per germline, CDR1 SGHRS and CDR2 YFSETQ. V was shortened by 0 bases and J by 5 bases, with 15 bases between the two germline ends. The chain's CDR3 is CASSLGGRGRNEQYF. The CDR3 DNA reads as TGCGCCAGCAGCTTGGGTGGCAGGGGTAGGAACGAGCAGTACTTC.

Details on this clone: A much larger clone differs by one base, so this may be a read error. CDR3 in DNA: TGTGCCAGCAGCTTTGCAGTGAACACTGAAGCTTTCTTT. Its translation is CASSFAVNTEAFF. V and J are TRBV7-3 and TRBJ1-1; D ambiguous. The CDR3 is 13 residues long. V was pared by 3 bases and J by 0 bases, with 5 bases between. From germline, CDR1 is SGHTA and CDR2 FQGTGA.

The chain employs TRBV7-2 and TRBJ2-5; D may match TRBD1 or TRBD2 (7 bases each). CDR1 and CDR2 from the germline V gene are SGHTA and FQGNSA. This CDR3 is 14 amino acids long. The CDR3: CAGGGGAPWETQYF. The CDR3 region has the DNA TGTGCTGGGGGAGGGGGCGCCCCCTGGGAGACCCAGTACTTC.

This clone came up a few times. The J gene is TRBJ1-1, the V gene TRBV11-2; no clear D gene. The germline V gene encodes CDR1 SGHAT and CDR2 FQNNGV. V shed 5 bases and J shed 4 bases, with 8 bases lying between them. This CDR3 comprises 12 residues. The CDR3 loop is CASSRERTEAFF. The CDR3 region has the DNA TGTGCCAGCAGCCGGGAACGCACTGAAGCTTTCTTT.

Comments on this clone: This CDR3 is also generated by other DNA sequences in the sample. The rearrangement joins TRBV7-3 to TRBJ2-5, with TRBD1 as a possible D gene (5 bases). This CDR3 has 14 amino acids. Trimming shortened V by 1 base and J by 0 bases, and 6 bases separated the two germline ends. Germline values: CDR1 SGHTA, CDR2 FQGTGA. CDR3 DNA sequence: TGTGCCAGCAGCTTAAGCAGGGACCAAGAGACCCAGTACTTC. It specifies CASSLSRDQETQYF.

In this sample, this clone turned up once. J is TRBJ2-7 and V is TRBV19, with D perhaps TRBD1 or TRBD2 (5 bases each). V was shortened by 6 bases and J by 8 bases, with 17 bases between the two germline ends. The CDR3 sequence is 13 residues long. In germline, CDR1 is LNHDA, CDR2 SQIVND (reference sequence). In nucleotides, the CDR3 is TGTGCCAGTAGCCTTGGGGCACGGGATCAGCAGTACTTC. Translated: CASSLGARDQQYF.

This chain uses TRBV27 with TRBJ2-3, with D maybe TRBD2 (5 bases). The V and J ends lost 4 bases and 1 base respectively, with 21 bases between them. Germline V gene lookup returns CDR1 MNHEY and CDR2 SMNVEV (reference sequence). There are 18 residues in the CDR3. CDR3 protein: CASSSSFRTSLGTDTQYF. CDR3 DNA: TGTGCCAGCAGTTCGTCGTTCCGGACTTCGTTGGGCACAGATACGCAGTATTTT.

The chain employs TRBV7-8 and TRBJ1-2; 10 bases line up with TRBD1. CDR1 is SGHVS, CDR2 FQNEAQ, per germline. J lost 3 bases, V lost 5 bases, and 3 bases had no gene match. This CDR3 comprises 14 residues. The CDR3 DNA follows: TGTGCCAGCAGCGTGACAGGGGGCTACTATGGCTACACCTTC. Its protein product is CASSVTGGYYGYTF.

The chain couples TRBV5-1 to TRBJ2-7, with D unresolved. The CDR3 is made up of 15 amino acids. Trimming left V 4 bases short and J 1 base short, with 15 bases between. Germline V lookup: CDR1 SGHRS, CDR2 YFSETQ. The chain's CDR3 is CASSPPYETSYEQYF. DNA of the CDR3: TGCGCCAGCAGCCCCCCATATGAGACTTCCTACGAGCAGTACTTC. The whole variable domain, filled in from reference TRBV5-1 and TRBJ2-7, reads KAGVTQTPRYLIKTRGQQVTLSCSPISGHRSVSWYQQTPGQGLQFLFEYFSETQRNKGNFPGRFSGRQFSNSRSEMNVSTLELGDSALYLCASSPPYETSYEQYFGPGTRLTVT.